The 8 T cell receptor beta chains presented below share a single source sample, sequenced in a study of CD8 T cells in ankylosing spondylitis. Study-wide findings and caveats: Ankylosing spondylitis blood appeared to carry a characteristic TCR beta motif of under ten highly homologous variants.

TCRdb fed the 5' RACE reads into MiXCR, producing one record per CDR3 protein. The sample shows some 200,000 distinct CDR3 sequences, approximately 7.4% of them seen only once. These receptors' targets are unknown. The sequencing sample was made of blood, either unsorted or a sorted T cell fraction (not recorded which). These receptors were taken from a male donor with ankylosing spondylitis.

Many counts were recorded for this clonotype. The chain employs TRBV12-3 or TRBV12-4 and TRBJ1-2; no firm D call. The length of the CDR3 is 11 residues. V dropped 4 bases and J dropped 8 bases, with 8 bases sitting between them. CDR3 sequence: CASSSREGYTF. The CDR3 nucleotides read TGTGCCAGCAGTTCCCGGGAAGGCTACACCTTC.

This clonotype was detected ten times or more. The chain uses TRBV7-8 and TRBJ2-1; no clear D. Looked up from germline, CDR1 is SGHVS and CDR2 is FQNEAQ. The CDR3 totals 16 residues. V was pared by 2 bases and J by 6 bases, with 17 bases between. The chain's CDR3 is CASSLPRGTTSNEQFF. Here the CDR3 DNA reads TGTGCCAGCAGCTTACCCCGAGGAACTACGTCCAATGAGCAGTTCTTC.

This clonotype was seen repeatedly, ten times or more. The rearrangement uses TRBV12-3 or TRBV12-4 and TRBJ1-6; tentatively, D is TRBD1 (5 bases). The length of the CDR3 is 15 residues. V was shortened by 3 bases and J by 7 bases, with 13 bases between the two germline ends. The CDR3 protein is CASSFRQGWNSPLHF. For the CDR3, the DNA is TGTGCCAGCAGTTTTCGGCAGGGCTGGAATTCACCCCTCCACTTT.

The chain's CDR3 is CASSLGSFNYEQYF. The CDR3, as DNA: TGTGCCAGCAGCCTAGGGTCTTTCAACTACGAGCAGTACTTC. The J gene is TRBJ2-7, the V gene TRBV7-9, with D unclear. The V end lost 5 bases, the J end lost 3 bases, and 14 bases lay between the germline ends. Looked up from germline, CDR1 is SEHNR and CDR2 is FQNEAQ (reference sequence). The CDR3 spans 14 residues.

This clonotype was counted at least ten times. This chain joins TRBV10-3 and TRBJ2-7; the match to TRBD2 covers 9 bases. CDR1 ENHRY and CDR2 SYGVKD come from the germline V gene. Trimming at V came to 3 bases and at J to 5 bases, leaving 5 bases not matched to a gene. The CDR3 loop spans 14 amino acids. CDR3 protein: CAISEGGRAHEQYF. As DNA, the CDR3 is TGTGCCATCAGTGAAGGCGGGAGGGCCCACGAGCAGTACTTC.

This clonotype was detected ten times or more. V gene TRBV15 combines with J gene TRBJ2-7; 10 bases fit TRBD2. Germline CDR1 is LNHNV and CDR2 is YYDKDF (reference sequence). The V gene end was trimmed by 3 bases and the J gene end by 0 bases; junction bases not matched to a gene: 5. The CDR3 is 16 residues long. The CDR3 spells CATSSGLAESSYEQYF. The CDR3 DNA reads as TGTGCCACCAGCAGTGGACTAGCGGAGAGCTCCTACGAGCAGTACTTC. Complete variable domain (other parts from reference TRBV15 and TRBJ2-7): DAMVIQNPRYQVTQFGKPVTLSCSQTLNHNVMYWYQQKSSQAPKLLFHYYDKDFNNEADTPDNFQSRRPNTSFCFLDIRSPGLGDTAMYLCATSSGLAESSYEQYFGPGTRLTVT.

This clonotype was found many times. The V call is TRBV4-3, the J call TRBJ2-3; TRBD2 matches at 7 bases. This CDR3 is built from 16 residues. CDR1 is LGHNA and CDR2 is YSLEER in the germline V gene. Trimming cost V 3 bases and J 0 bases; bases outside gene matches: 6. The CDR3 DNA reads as TGCGCCAGCAGCCAGGGTGGGAGGGAAAGCACAGATACGCAGTATTTT. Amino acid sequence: CASSQGGRESTDTQYF.

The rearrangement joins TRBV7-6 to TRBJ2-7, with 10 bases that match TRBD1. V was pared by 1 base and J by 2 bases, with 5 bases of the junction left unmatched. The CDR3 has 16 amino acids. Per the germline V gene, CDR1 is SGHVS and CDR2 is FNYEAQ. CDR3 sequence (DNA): TGTGCCAGCAGCTTAGACACCGGGACAGGGGCCTACGAGCAGTACTTC. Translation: CASSLDTGTGAYEQYF.